Sequencing of this T cell receptor (beta chain) was carried out in a study of Graves' ophthalmopathy and Graves' hyperthyroidism. As the template, RNA transcripts were used to amplify TCR beta CDR3 regions. Investigators did first-round RT-PCR with HTBI primers, then second-round multiplex PCR. TCRdb re-called the multiplex PCR reads through MiXCR, storing one row per CDR3 protein. The sample holds roughly 300,000 distinct CDR3 sequences, 15% to 20% seen once. Losses at the gene ends were 8 bases for V and 2 bases for J; bases not matched to a gene: 8. This CDR3 has 15 residues. From germline, CDR1 is SGHTA and CDR2 FQGNSA. Under 3 months in duration, the ophthalmopathy in affected donors had moderate-to-severe activity, CAS ≥3 and NOSPECS ≥4. Excluded were patients with other autoimmune diseases, uncontrolled infections, pregnancy or lactation. The evidence that diagnosis relied on was clinical symptoms, serum thyroxine, TRAb, thyroid ultrasound and orbital computed tomography. From fresh peripheral blood, under 12 ml in volume, the PBMCs were obtained.

The specimen was peripheral blood. This sequence originates from an adult man with Graves' ophthalmopathy. The chain carries TRBV7-2 and TRBJ2-5, with TRBD1 identical over 10 bases. The CDR3 sequence is CASGRQGALQETQYF. Written as DNA, the CDR3 is TGTGCCAGCGGGAGACAGGGGGCCCTACAAGAGACCCAGTACTTC.